Listed here are 23 T cell receptor beta chains from one sample, sequenced in a study of T-cell memory formation after mild COVID-19 (dated by TCRdb to the early 2020s). Libraries were prepared through 5' RACE. TCRdb names Illumina NovaSeq 6000 as the instrument used. TCRdb ran its own pipeline on the public reads, namely fastp trimming at Q25 and MiXCR clone calling, and kept in-frame beta chains. Entries are consolidated by CDR3 protein sequence, retaining the most common genes and DNA. Counted in this sample were fewer than 450,000 distinct CDR3 sequences; more than 20% of them appeared once. The ten largest clones represent roughly an eighth of the sample. The sequencing sample was made of PBMCs or a T cell subset sorted from them (not recorded which). All receptors derive from an adult woman who had mild COVID-19 (a few samples of this study predate the infection). The sample titles of this study are shuffled in the database, so cell type and time point are left out; the donor was told from shared clones.

The chain links TRBV18 to TRBJ2-1; D call uncertain. The CDR3 is made up of 14 amino acids. From germline, CDR1 is KGHSH and CDR2 LQKENI. V was clipped by 10 bases and J by 0 bases, with 13 bases between them. This CDR3 is CANTRDGSYNEQFF. For the CDR3, the DNA is TGTGCCAACACCCGTGACGGCTCCTACAATGAGCAGTTCTTC.

The rearrangement joins TRBV20-1 to TRBJ1-1, with D perhaps matching TRBD1 (6 bases). CDR1 is DFQATT, CDR2 SNEGSKA, per germline (reference sequence). The CDR3 spans 14 residues. The germline V and J ends were trimmed by 0 bases and 0 bases, with 8 bases remaining between them. CDR3 sequence reads: CSARDRGMNTEAFF. CDR3 coding DNA: TGCAGTGCTAGAGACAGGGGCATGAACACTGAAGCTTTCTTT.

This clonotype occurred a few times. V gene TRBV5-1 combines with J gene TRBJ2-5; D possibly corresponds to TRBD2 (6 bases). The CDR3 length is 15 residues. CDR1 and CDR2 from the germline V gene are SGHRS and YFSETQ. V lost 2 bases and J 5 bases, leaving 16 bases between the germline ends. CDR3 coding DNA: TGCGCCAGCAGCTTCACATCGGGAGTGGGGGAGACCCAGTACTTC. Translated: CASSFTSGVGETQYF.

This chain joins TRBV7-6 and TRBJ2-1; TRBD2 might be the D (6 bases). Trimming removed 3 bases at V and 5 bases at J, with 11 bases between. This CDR3 has 14 amino acids. Germline CDR1 SGHVS, CDR2 FNYEAQ. The CDR3 here is CASSLWREDNEQFF. CDR3 in DNA: TGTGCCAGCAGCTTGTGGCGGGAAGACAATGAGCAGTTCTTC.

This clonotype showed up many times. The genes are TRBV7-3 and TRBJ2-3; D may be TRBD1 (5 bases). The CDR3 sequence is 13 residues long. The V gene's germline CDR1 is SGHTA and CDR2 FQGTGA. V gave up 2 bases and J gave up 9 bases, with 12 bases separating them. CDR3 sequence reads: CASSLEAGRTQYF. The CDR3 coding sequence is TGTGCCAGCAGCTTAGAGGCAGGGCGGACGCAGTATTTT.

The chain joins TRBV2 to TRBJ1-2; the D gene is possibly TRBD1 (5 bases). Germline-derived CDR1 and CDR2 are SNHLY and FYNNEI. The CDR3 consists of 14 residues. With 6 bases removed from V and 4 bases from J, the gap between germline ends came to 15 bases. The CDR3 DNA reads as TGTGCCAGCAGCGACCAGGGAGCCCGCTATGGCTACACCTTC. It translates to CASSDQGARYGYTF.

This clonotype appeared a single time. The chain has TRBV4-1 and TRBJ2-1; TRBD2 aligns across 7 bases. Trimming took 3 bases from V and 5 from J; bases not matched to a gene: 4. The CDR3 is 14 residues long. Germline CDR1 is MGHRA and CDR2 is YSYEKL. The CDR3 spells CASSHRLANNEQFF. Written as DNA, the CDR3 is TGCGCCAGCAGCCACCGACTAGCCAACAATGAGCAGTTCTTC.

The rearrangement joins TRBV11-2 to TRBJ2-5; perhaps D is TRBD1 or TRBD2 (5 bases each). The CDR3 runs to 16 residues. Germline CDR1 and CDR2: SGHAT and FQNNGV. Trimming took 1 base from V and 2 from J, leaving 14 bases between them. The DNA of the CDR3 is TGTGCCAGCAGCTTAGTCACCGGGACGGTTCAAGAGACCCAGTACTTC. Protein product: CASSLVTGTVQETQYF.

The J gene is TRBJ1-2, the V gene TRBV5-1; TRBD1 matches at 7 bases. The CDR3 sequence is 16 residues long. Germline CDR1 SGHRS, CDR2 YFSETQ. The V segment lost 0 bases and the J segment 6 bases; nucleotides outside the gene matches: 11. CDR3 bases: TGCGCCAGCAGCTTGGCCGCAGGGGGGCCCCTCGATGGCTACACCTTC. Encoded protein: CASSLAAGGPLDGYTF. The whole variable domain, filled in from reference TRBV5-1 and TRBJ1-2, reads KAGVTQTPRYLIKTRGQQVTLSCSPISGHRSVSWYQQTPGQGLQFLFEYFSETQRNKGNFPGRFSGRQFSNSRSEMNVSTLELGDSALYLCASSLAAGGPLDGYTFGSGTRLTVV.

The gene calls are TRBV7-2 and TRBJ2-2, with 8 positions matching TRBD1. The V gene's germline CDR1 is SGHTA and CDR2 FQGNSA. The V and J ends lost 1 base and 6 bases, in that order; junction bases with no gene match: 1. The CDR3 is 14 amino acids. CDR3 nucleotide sequence: TGTGCCAGCAGCTTAGGCAGGGGGCCCGGGGAGCTGTTTTTT. Translated: CASSLGRGPGELFF.

The CDR3 reads CASSLGGGMNTEAFF. In DNA form, the CDR3 reads TGTGCCAGCAGCTTAGGTGGAGGGATGAACACTGAAGCTTTCTTT. The chain links TRBV7-2 to TRBJ1-1; the D is unclear. Per the germline V gene, CDR1 is SGHTA and CDR2 is FQGNSA. V dropped 1 base and J dropped 0 bases, with 9 bases sitting between them. The CDR3 is made up of 15 amino acids.

This clonotype was observed a few times. This chain connects TRBV28 to TRBJ2-2; TRBD1 matches 9 bases. The J segment lost 6 bases and the V segment lost 4 bases, leaving 6 bases of the junction unmatched. Germline V gene sequence: CDR1 MDHEN, CDR2 SYDVKM. This CDR3 region has 15 residues. The chain's CDR3 is CASSYTGGAAGELFF. CDR3 bases: TGTGCCAGCAGTTACACAGGGGGCGCCGCCGGGGAGCTGTTTTTT. The whole variable domain, remainder taken from reference TRBV28 and TRBJ2-2, is DVKVTQSSRYLVKRTGEKVFLECVQDMDHENMFWYRQDPGLGLRLIYFSYDVKMKEKGDIPEGYSVSREKKERFSLILESASTNQTSMYLCASSYTGGAAGELFFGEGSRLTVL.

V gene TRBV18 combines with J gene TRBJ1-1; maybe TRBD1 (6 bases). The length of the CDR3 is 15 residues. The germline V gene has CDR1 KGHSH and CDR2 LQKENI. With 0 bases removed from V and 4 bases from J, the gap between germline ends came to 12 bases. Here the CDR3 DNA reads TGTGCCAGCTCACCACCGCAGGGGAGAGGCACTGAAGCTTTCTTT. Translating gives CASSPPQGRGTEAFF.

With respect to this clonotype: An end of the junction differs from the germline gene, which may be a read error. The DNA for the CDR3 is TGTGCCAGCACCGGGACGCCACAGAGTACTGAGAAGTTCTTC. It yields the protein CASTGTPQSTEKFF. This sequence joins TRBV12-3 or TRBV12-4 and TRBJ2-1; D is tentatively TRBD1 or TRBD2 (5 bases each). The CDR3 runs 14 residues.

The chain couples TRBV24-1 to TRBJ2-2; TRBD2 agrees at 8 bases. Germline V gene data show CDR1 as KGHDR and CDR2 as SFDVKD. The trim removed 1 base at V and 2 bases at J, leaving 5 bases unmatched. The CDR3 runs to 17 residues. The DNA for the CDR3 is TGTGCCACCAGTGATTTCGGCGGGAGGCAAAACACCGGGGAGCTGTTTTTT. Translating gives CATSDFGGRQNTGELFF.

The V call is TRBV7-9, the J call TRBJ1-6, with 8 bases aligning to TRBD1. The trim removed 5 bases at V and 6 bases at J, leaving 3 bases unmatched. The CDR3 spans 14 residues. Germline V lookup: CDR1 SEHNR, CDR2 FQNEAQ (reference sequence). CDR3 sequence (DNA): TGTGCCAGCAGCCCGGGACAGGCTAATTCACCCCTCCACTTT. Its protein product is CASSPGQANSPLHF.

In DNA, the CDR3 is TGTGCCAGCAGCTACCCGAGGGGGGGTTCGACGGAGACCCAGTACTTC. Its translation is CASSYPRGGSTETQYF. V gene TRBV2 combines with J gene TRBJ2-5; tentatively, D is TRBD2 (7 bases). Trimming took off 6 bases at V and 5 bases at J, with 22 bases between the two ends. Germline CDR1 and CDR2: SNHLY and FYNNEI. The length of the CDR3 is 16 residues.

The CDR3 loop is CASSSGKNEQFF. CDR3 in DNA: TGTGCCAGCAGCTCCGGAAAGAATGAGCAGTTCTTC. The chain carries TRBV7-8 and TRBJ2-1; unclear D gene. The CDR3 contains 12 residues. V dropped 4 bases and J dropped 7 bases, with 8 bases sitting between them. Germline V gene lookup returns CDR1 SGHVS and CDR2 FQNEAQ.

The genes are TRBV30 and TRBJ1-2; 11 positions agree with TRBD1. CDR1 GTSNPN and CDR2 SVGIG come from the germline V gene (reference sequence). The junction had 21 bases not matched to a gene; V was cut back by 7 bases and J by 8 bases. CDR3 length: 17 residues. DNA for the CDR3: TGTGCCTCACGCCCTTTGGGACAGGGGGACCCCTTGAGCGGCTACACCTTC. It codes for CASRPLGQGDPLSGYTF.

The rearrangement joins TRBV20-1 to TRBJ2-7, with D possibly matching TRBD1 (6 bases). This CDR3 is 17 amino acids long. Germline lookup yields CDR1 DFQATT and CDR2 SNEGSKA (reference sequence). V gave up 1 base and J gave up 2 bases, with 21 bases separating them. The CDR3 region is CSARGIQGVLIPYEQYF. In DNA, the CDR3 is TGCAGTGCTAGAGGCATACAGGGAGTTCTTATTCCCTACGAGCAGTACTTC.

The chain links TRBV7-6 to TRBJ2-5; D unclear. The CDR3 spans 15 residues. Trimming removed 7 bases at V and 1 base at J, with 16 bases between. Germline V lookup: CDR1 SGHVS, CDR2 FNYEAQ. The chain's CDR3 is CASTFQAGFQETQYF. CDR3 nucleotide sequence: TGTGCCAGCACTTTCCAAGCCGGATTCCAAGAGACCCAGTACTTC.

This clonotype turned up a few times. The CDR3: CAISTSGGTDTQYF. The CDR3 region has the DNA TGTGCCATTTCCACTAGCGGGGGAACAGATACGCAGTATTTT. The chain recombines TRBV10-3 with TRBJ2-3, with TRBD2 matching 11 bases. Germline CDR1 and CDR2: ENHRY and SYGVKD. The CDR3 sequence is 14 residues long. The V and J ends lost 9 bases and 3 bases, in that order; junction bases with no gene match: 5.

This clonotype was seen more than once but under ten times. The chain uses TRBV12-3 or TRBV12-4 and TRBJ1-5, with TRBD1 matching over 8 bases. J gave up 2 bases and V 5 bases, and 5 bases lay outside the gene matches. The CDR3 is made up of 15 amino acids. The DNA of the CDR3 is TGTGCCAGCAGTCTGGTGGGACAGGGCAATCAGCCCCAGCATTTT. This gives the protein CASSLVGQGNQPQHF.